This T cell receptor (beta chain) originates from a study of shared clonotypes between healthy human individuals. Trimming stripped 5 bases from V and 3 bases from J, with 16 bases between. This CDR3 is 16 amino acids long. Germline V lookup: CDR1 SGHTA, CDR2 FQGTGA. Data came from immunoSEQ multiplex PCR; TCRdb stores just in-frame clones and leaves some out. The repertoire holds 500,000 to 650,000 clones, with roughly four fifths as singletons. Sequenced sample: PBMCs. V and J are TRBV7-3 and TRBJ2-2; possible D gene TRBD1, 6 bases. This clonotype originated in a woman in her forties in good health. Some clones in this sample may be carry-over from other donors' samples. This CDR3 is CASSPRRGGYTGELFF. The CDR3 bases are TGTGCCAGCAGCCCCCGCAGGGGCGGTTACACCGGGGAGCTGTTTTTT.